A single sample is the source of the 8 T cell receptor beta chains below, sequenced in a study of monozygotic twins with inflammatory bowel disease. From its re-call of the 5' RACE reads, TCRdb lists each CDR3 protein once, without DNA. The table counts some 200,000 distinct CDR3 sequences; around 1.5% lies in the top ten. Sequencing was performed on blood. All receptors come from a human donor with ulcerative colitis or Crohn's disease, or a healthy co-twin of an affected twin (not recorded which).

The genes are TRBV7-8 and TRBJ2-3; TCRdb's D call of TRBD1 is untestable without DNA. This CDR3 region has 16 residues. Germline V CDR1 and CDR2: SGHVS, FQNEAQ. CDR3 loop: CASSYSGGAIADTQYF.

CDR3 region: CASSFEGGKETQYF. The V gene is TRBV5-1, the J gene TRBJ2-5; TCRdb's assignment of TRBD1 cannot be checked, as there is no DNA. The CDR3 extends over 14 amino acids. Germline CDR1 SGHRS, CDR2 YFSETQ.

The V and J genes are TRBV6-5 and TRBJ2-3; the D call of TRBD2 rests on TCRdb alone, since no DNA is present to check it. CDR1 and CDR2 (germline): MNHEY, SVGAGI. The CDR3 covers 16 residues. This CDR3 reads CASSYWARGRNYTQYF.

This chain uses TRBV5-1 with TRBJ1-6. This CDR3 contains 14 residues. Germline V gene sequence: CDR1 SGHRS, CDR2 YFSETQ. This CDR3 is CASSSSGFNSPLHF. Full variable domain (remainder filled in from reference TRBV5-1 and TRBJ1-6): KAGVTQTPRYLIKTRGQQVTLSCSPISGHRSVSWYQQTPGQGLQFLFEYFSETQRNKGNFPGRFSGRQFSNSRSEMNVSTLELGDSALYLCASSSSGFNSPLHFGNGTRLTVT.

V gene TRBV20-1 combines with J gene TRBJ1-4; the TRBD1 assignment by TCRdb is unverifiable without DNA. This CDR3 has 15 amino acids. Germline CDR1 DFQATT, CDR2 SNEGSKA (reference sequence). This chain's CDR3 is CSAPPSGFANEKLFF.

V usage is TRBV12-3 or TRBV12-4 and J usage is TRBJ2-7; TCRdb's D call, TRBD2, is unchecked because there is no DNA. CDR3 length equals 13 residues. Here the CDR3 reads CASSSERVSGSNF.

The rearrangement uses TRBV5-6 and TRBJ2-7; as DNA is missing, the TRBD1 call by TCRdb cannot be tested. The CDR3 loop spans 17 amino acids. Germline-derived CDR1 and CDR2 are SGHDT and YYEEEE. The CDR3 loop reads CASSFEGNVAGVYEQYF.

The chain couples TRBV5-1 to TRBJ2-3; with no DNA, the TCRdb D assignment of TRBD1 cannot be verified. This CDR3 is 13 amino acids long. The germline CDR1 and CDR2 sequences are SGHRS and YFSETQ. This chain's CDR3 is CASSLSRGDTQYF.